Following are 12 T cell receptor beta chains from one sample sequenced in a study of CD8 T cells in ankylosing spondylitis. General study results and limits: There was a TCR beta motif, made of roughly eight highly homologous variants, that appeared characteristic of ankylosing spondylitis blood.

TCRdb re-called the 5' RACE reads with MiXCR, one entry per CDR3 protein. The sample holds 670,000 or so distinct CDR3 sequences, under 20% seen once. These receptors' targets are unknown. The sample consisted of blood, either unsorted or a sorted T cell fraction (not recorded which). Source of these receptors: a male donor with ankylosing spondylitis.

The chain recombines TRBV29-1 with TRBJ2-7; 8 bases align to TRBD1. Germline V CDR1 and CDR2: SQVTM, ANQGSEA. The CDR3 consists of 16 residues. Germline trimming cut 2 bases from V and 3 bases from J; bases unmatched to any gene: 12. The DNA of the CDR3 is TGCAGCGTTGAATCCGTACGGACAGGGTCTGGCTACGAGCAGTACTTC. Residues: CSVESVRTGSGYEQYF.

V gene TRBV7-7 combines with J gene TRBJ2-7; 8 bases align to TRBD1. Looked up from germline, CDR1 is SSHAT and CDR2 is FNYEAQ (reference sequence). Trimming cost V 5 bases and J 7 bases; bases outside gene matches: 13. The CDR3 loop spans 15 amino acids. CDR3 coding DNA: TGTGCCAGCAGCCACGGGGACAGGCCGATAGAGGAGCAGTACTTC. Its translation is CASSHGDRPIEEQYF.

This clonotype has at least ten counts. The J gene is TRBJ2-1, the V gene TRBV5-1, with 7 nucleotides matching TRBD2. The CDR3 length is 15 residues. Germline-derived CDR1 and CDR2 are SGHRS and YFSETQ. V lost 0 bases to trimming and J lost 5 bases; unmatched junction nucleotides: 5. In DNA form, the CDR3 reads TGCGCCAGCAGCTTGGGGCTAGCGGTAAACAATGAGCAGTTCTTC. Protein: CASSLGLAVNNEQFF.

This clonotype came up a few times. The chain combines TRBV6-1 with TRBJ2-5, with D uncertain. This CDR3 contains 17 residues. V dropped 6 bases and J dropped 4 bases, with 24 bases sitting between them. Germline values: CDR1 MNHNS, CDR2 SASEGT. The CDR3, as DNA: TGTGCCAGCAGCGCAACCCTAGGAGTCCCGTGGAGAGAGACCCAGTACTTC. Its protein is CASSATLGVPWRETQYF.

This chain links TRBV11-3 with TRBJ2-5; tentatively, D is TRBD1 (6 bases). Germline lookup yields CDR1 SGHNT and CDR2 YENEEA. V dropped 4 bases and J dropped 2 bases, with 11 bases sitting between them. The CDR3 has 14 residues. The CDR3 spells CASSYHGQQETQYF. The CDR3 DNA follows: TGTGCCAGCAGCTACCACGGACAGCAAGAGACCCAGTACTTC.

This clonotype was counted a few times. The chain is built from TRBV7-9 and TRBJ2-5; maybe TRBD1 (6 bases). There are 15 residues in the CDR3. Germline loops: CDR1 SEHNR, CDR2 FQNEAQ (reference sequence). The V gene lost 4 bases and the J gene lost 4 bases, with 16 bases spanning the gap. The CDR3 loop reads CASSSRTVTGETQYF. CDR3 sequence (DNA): TGTGCCAGCAGCTCAAGGACAGTTACTGGAGAGACCCAGTACTTC.

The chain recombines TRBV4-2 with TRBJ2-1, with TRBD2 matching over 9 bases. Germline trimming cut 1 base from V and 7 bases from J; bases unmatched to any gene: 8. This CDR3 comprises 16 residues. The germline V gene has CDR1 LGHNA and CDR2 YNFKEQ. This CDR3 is CASSQGRASGENEQFF. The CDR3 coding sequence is TGTGCCAGCAGCCAAGGCAGGGCTAGCGGGGAAAATGAGCAGTTCTTC.

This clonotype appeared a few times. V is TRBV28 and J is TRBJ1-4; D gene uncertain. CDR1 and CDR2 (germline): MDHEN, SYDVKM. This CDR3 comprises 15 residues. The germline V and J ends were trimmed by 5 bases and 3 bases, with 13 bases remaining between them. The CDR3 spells CASSSAGSANEKLFF. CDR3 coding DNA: TGTGCCAGCAGTAGCGCTGGGTCTGCTAATGAAAAACTGTTTTTT.

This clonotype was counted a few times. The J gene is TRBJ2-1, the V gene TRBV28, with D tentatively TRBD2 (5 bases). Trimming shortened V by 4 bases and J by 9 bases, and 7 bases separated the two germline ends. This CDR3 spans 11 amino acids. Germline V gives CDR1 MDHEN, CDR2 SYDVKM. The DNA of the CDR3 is TGTGCCAGCAGTTACGAGGGTGAGCAGTTCTTC. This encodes CASSYEGEQFF.

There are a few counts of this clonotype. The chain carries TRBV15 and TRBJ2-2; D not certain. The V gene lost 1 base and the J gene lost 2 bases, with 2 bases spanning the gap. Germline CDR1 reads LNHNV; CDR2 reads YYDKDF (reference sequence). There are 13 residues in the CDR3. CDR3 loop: CATSRGNTGELFF. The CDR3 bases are TGTGCCACCAGCAGAGGAAACACCGGGGAGCTGTTTTTT.

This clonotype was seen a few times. The CDR3 DNA follows: TGTGCCATCAGTGACTACAGTCTAGCCAAAAACATTCAGTACTTC. This encodes CAISDYSLAKNIQYF. V usage is TRBV10-3 and J usage is TRBJ2-4; no firm D call. CDR1 and CDR2 (germline): ENHRY, SYGVKD. Deletions cut 3 bases from V and 0 bases from J, with 9 bases between. The CDR3 extends over 15 amino acids.

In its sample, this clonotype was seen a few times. CDR3: CASSQDPFETYYEQYF. The CDR3 bases are TGCGCCAGCAGCCAAGATCCATTCGAGACTTACTACGAGCAGTACTTC. The chain uses TRBV4-3 and TRBJ2-7; D gene ambiguous. Per germline, CDR1 LGHNA and CDR2 YSLEER. V lost 0 bases, J lost 3 bases, and 15 bases lay in between. The CDR3 totals 16 residues.